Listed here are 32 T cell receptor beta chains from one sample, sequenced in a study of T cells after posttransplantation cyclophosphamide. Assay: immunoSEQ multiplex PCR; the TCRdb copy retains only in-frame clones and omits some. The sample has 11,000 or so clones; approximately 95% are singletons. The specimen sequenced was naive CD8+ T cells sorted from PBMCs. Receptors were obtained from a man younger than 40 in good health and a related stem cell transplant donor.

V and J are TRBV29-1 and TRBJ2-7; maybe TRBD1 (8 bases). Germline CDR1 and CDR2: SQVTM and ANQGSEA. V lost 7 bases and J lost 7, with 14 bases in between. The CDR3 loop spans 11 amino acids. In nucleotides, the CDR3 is TGCAGCGCCACAGGGGGAGGGGAGCAGTACTTC. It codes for CSATGGGEQYF.

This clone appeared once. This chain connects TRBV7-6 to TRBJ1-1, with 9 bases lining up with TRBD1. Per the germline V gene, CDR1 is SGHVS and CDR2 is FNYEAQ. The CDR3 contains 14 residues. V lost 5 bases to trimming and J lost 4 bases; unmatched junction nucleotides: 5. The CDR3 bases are TGTGCCAGCAGCACGGGGACAGGGAGCACTGAAGCTTTCTTT. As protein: CASSTGTGSTEAFF.

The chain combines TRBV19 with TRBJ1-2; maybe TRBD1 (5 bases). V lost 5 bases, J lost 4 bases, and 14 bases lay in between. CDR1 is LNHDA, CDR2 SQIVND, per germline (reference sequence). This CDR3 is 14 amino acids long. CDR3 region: CASSPRGGIYGYTF. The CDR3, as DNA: TGTGCCAGTAGTCCCCGGGGGGGGATCTATGGCTACACCTTC.

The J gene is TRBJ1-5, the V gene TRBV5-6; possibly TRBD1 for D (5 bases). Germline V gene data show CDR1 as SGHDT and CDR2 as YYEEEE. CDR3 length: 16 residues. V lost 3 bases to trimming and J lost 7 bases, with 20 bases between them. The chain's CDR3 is CASSYYSVRGYQPQHF. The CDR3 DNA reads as TGTGCCAGCAGCTATTATTCAGTACGGGGGTACCAGCCCCAGCATTTT.

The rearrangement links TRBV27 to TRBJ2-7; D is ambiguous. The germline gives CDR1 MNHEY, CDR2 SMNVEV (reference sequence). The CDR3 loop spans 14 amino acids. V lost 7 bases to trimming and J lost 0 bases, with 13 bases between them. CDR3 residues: CASKPPGNSYEQYF. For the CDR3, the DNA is TGTGCCAGCAAGCCCCCAGGTAACTCCTACGAGCAGTACTTC.

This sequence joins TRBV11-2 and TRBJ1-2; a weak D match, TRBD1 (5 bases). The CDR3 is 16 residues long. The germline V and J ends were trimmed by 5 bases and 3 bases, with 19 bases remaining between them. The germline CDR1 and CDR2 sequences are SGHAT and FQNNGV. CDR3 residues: CASSLLAGTSDYGYTF. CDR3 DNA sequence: TGTGCCAGCAGCCTACTCGCCGGGACTTCGGACTATGGCTACACCTTC.

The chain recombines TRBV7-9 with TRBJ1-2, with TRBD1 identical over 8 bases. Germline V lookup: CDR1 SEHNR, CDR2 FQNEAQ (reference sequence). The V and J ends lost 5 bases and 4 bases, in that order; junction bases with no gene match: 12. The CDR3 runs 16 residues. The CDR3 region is CASSDLTGEQLYGYTF. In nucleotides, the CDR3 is TGTGCCAGCAGCGACCTGACAGGGGAACAGCTCTATGGCTACACCTTC.

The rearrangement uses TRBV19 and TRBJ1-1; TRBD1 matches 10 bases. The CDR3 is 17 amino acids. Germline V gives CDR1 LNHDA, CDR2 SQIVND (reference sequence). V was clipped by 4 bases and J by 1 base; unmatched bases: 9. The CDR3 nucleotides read TGTGCCAGTAGTACCCTGACAGGGGGCGGCAGGAACACTGAAGCTTTCTTT. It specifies CASSTLTGGGRNTEAFF.

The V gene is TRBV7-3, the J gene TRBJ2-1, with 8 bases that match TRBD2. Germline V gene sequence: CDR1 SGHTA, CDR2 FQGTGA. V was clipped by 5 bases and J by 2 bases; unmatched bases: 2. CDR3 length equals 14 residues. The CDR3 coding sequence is TGTGCCAGCAGCAGCGGGGGCCCCTACAATGAGCAGTTCTTC. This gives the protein CASSSGGPYNEQFF.

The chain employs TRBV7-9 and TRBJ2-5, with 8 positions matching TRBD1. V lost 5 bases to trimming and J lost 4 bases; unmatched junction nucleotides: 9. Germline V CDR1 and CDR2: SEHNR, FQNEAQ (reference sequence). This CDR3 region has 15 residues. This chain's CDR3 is CASSLGTGGPETQYF. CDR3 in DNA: TGTGCCAGCAGCCTTGGGACAGGAGGCCCAGAGACCCAGTACTTC.

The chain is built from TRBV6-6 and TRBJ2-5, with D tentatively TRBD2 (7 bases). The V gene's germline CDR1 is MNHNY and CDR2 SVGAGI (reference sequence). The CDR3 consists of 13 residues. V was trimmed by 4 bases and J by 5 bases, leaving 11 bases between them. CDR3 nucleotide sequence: TGTGCCAGCAGTTCGGGGGGCGGGGAGACCCAGTACTTC. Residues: CASSSGGGETQYF.

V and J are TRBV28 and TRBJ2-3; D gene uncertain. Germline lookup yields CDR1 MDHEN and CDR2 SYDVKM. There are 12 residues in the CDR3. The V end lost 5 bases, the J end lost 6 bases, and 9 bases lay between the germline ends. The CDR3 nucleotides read TGTGCCAGCAGTCTCTCGGTGGATACGCAGTATTTT. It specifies CASSLSVDTQYF.

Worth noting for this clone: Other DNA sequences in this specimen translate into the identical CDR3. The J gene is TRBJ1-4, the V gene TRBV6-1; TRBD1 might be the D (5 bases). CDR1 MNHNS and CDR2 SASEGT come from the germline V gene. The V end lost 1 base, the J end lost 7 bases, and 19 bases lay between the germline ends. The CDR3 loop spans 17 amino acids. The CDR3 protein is CASSEDQQGGSSEKLFF. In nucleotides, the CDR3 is TGTGCCAGCAGTGAAGATCAGCAGGGAGGGTCTAGTGAAAAACTGTTTTTT.

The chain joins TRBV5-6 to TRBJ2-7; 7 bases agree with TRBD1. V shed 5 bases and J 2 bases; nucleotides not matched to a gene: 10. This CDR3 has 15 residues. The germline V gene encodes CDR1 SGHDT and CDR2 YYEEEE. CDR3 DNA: TGTGCCAGCAGGCCAGGGGGTGCCGGCCCCTACGAGCAGTACTTC. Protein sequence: CASRPGGAGPYEQYF.

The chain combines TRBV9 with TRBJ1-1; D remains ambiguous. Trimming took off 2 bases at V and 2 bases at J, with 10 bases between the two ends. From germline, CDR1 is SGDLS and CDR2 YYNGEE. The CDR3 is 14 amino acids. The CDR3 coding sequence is TGTGCCAGCAGCGTTGGAGGGTCCAACACTGAAGCTTTCTTT. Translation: CASSVGGSNTEAFF.

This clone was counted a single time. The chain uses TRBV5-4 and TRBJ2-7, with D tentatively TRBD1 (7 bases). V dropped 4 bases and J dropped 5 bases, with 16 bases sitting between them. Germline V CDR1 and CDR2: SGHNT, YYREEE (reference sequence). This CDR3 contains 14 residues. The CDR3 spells CASSQGGGLNEQYF. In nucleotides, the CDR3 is TGTGCCAGCAGCCAGGGGGGCGGGTTGAACGAGCAGTACTTC.

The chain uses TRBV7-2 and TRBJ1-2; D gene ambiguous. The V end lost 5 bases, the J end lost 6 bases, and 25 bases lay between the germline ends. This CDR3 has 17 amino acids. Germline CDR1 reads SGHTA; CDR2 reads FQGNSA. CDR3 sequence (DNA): TGTGCCAGCAGCGACTTGGAGTTACGACCAAACTGGGATGGCTACACCTTC. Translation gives CASSDLELRPNWDGYTF.

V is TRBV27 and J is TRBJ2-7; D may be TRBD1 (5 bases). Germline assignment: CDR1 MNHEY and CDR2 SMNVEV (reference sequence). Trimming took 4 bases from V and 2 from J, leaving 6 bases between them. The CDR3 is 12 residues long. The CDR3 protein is CASSSDTYEQYF. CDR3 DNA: TGTGCCAGCAGTTCGGACACCTACGAGCAGTACTTC.

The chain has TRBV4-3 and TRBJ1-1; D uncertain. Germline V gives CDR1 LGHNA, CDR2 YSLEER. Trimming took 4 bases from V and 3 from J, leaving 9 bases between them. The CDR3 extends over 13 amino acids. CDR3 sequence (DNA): TGCGCCAGCAGCCTTCTCGGGGACACTGAAGCTTTCTTT. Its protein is CASSLLGDTEAFF.

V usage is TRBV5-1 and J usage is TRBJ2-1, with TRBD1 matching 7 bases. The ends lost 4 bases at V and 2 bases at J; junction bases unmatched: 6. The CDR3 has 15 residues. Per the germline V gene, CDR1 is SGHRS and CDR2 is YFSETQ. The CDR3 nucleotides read TGCGCCAGCAGCCCGACAGGGAATACCTACAATGAGCAGTTCTTC. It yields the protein CASSPTGNTYNEQFF.

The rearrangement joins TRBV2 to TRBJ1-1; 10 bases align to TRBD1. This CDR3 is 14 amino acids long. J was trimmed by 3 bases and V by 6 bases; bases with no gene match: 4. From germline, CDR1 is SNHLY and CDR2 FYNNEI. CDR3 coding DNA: TGTGCCAGCAGGCGGACAGGGGGGCACACTGAAGCTTTCTTT. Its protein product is CASRRTGGHTEAFF. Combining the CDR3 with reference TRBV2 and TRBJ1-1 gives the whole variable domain EPEVTQTPSHQVTQMGQEVILRCVPISNHLYFYWYRQILGQKVEFLVSFYNNEISEKSEIFDDQFSVERPDGSNFTLKIRSTKLEDSAMYFCASRRTGGHTEAFFGQGTRLTVV.

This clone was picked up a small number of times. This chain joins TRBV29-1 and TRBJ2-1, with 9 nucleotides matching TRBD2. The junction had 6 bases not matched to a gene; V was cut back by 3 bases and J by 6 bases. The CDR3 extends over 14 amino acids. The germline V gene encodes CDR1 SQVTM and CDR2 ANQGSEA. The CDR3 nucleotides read TGCAGCGTTGAGGGCCTAGCGGGGACCAATGAGCAGTTCTTC. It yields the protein CSVEGLAGTNEQFF.

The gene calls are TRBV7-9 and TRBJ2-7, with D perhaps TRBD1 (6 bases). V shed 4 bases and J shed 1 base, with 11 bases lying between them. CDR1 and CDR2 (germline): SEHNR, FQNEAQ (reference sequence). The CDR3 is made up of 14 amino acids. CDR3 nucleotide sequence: TGTGCCAGCAGCTCGAAAGGACAGTCCTACGAGCAGTACTTC. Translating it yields CASSSKGQSYEQYF.

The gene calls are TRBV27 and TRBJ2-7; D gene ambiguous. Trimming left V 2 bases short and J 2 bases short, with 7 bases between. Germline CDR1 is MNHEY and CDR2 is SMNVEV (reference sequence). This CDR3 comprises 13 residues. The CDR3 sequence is CASSLRQAYEQYF. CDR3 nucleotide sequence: TGTGCCAGCAGTTTAAGGCAGGCCTACGAGCAGTACTTC.

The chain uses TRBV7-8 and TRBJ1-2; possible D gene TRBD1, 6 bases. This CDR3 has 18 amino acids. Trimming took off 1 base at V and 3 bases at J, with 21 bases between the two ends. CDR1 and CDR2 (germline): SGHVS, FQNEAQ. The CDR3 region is CASSLETTGRGEDYGYTF. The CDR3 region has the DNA TGTGCCAGCAGCTTAGAGACCACAGGGAGGGGAGAAGACTATGGCTACACCTTC. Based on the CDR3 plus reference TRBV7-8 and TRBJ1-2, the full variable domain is GAGVSQSPRYKVAKRGQDVALRCDPISGHVSLFWYQQALGQGPEFLTYFQNEAQLDKSGLPSDRFFAERPEGSVSTLKIQRTQQEDSAVYLCASSLETTGRGEDYGYTFGSGTRLTVV.

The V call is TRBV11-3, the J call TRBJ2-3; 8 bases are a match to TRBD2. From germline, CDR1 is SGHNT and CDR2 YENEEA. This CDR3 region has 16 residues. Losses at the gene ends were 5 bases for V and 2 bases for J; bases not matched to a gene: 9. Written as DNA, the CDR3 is TGTGCCAGCAGCCCACCGGGAGGGAGGGACACAGATACGCAGTATTTT. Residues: CASSPPGGRDTDTQYF.

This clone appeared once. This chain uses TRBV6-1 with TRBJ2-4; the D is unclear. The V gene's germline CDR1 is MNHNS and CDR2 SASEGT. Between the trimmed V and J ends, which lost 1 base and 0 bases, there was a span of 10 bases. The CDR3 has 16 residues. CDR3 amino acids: CASSEVLGRAKNIQYF. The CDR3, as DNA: TGTGCCAGCAGTGAAGTTTTGGGCAGAGCCAAAAACATTCAGTACTTC.

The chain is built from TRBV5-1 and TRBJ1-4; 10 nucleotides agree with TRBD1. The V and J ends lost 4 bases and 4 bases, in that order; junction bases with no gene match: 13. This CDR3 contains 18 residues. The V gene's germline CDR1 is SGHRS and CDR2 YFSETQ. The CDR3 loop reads CASSGNGQGGFGNEKLFF. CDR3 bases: TGCGCCAGCAGCGGGAATGGACAGGGGGGCTTTGGTAATGAAAAACTGTTTTTT.

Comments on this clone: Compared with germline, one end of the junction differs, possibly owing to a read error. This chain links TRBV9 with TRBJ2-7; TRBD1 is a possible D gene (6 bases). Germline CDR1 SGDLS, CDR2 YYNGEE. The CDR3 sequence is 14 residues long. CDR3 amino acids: CASSVGGGVYEQHF. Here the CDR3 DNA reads TGTGCCAGCAGCGTAGGAGGGGGTGTGTACGAGCAGCACTTC.

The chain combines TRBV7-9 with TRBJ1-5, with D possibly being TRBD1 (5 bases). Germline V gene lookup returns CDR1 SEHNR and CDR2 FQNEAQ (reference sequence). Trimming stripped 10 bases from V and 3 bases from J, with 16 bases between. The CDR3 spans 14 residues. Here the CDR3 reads CANRSDSNNQPQHF. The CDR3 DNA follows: TGTGCCAACAGGTCAGACAGCAACAATCAGCCCCAGCATTTT. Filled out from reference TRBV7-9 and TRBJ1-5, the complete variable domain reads DTGVSQNPRHKITKRGQNVTFRCDPISEHNRLYWYRQTLGQGPEFLTYFQNEAQLEKSRLLSDRFSAERPKGSFSTLEIQRTEQGDSAMYLCANRSDSNNQPQHFGDGTRLSIL.

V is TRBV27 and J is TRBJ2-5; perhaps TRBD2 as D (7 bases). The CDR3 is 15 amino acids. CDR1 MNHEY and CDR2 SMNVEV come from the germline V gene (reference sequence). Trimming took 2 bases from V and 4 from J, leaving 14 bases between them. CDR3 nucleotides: TGTGCCAGCAGTTTAGTGCGGGGGACACCAGAGACCCAGTACTTC. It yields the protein CASSLVRGTPETQYF.

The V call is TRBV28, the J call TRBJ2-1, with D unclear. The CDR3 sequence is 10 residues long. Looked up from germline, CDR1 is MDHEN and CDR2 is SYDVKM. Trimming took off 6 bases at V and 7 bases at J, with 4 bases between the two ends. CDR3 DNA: TGTGCCAGCAGCCTAAATGAGCAGTTCTTC. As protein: CASSLNEQFF.